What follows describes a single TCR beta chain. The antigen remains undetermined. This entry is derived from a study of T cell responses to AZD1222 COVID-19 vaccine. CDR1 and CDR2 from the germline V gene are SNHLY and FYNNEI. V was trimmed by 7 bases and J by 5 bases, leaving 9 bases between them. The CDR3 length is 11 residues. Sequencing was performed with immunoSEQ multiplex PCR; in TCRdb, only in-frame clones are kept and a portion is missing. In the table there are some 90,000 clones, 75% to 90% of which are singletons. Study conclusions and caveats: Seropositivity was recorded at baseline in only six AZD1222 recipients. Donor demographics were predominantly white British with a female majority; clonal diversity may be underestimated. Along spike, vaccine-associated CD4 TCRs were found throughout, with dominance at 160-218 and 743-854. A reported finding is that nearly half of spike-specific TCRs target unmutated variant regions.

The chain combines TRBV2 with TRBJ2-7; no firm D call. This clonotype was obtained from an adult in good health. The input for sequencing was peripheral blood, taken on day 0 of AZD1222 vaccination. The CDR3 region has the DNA TGTGCCAGCACCCTCTTAGACGAGCAGTACTTC. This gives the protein CASTLLDEQYF.